The clone carrying this T cell receptor beta chain was seen only a few times. The junction had 8 bases not matched to a gene; V was cut back by 5 bases and J by 4 bases. Germline V gives CDR1 WNHNN, CDR2 SYGVQD (reference sequence). This CDR3 contains 15 residues. These data come from a study of blood T cell repertoires in COVID-19. Study-level information: The analysed material was cDNA or gDNA that came from T cells, B-cell-depleted T cells, or PBMCs.

Repertoires were generated with immunoSEQ multiplex PCR, while TCRdb's copy carries only in-frame clones and drops some. This sample has about 200,000 clones, with around 95% found just once. This sequence was found in a young man with COVID-19, enrolled during active disease. V and J are TRBV10-1 and TRBJ2-1; TRBD1 matches 7 bases. The specimen sequenced was peripheral blood. This CDR3 is CASSTGTDPYNEQFF. In DNA, the CDR3 is TGCGCCAGCAGTACCGGGACAGACCCTTACAATGAGCAGTTCTTC.